This T cell receptor beta chain was retrieved from a study of CD8 T cells in Susac syndrome. Points from the study as a whole: Among active patients and in TEMRA cells, CD8+ clonal expansion in Susac reached its peak.

Germline V gives CDR1 SQVTM, CDR2 ANQGSEA. The CDR3 covers 12 residues. Unmatched junction bases numbered 8, after V lost 6 bases and J lost 6 bases. As for this clonotype: The antigen is unknown.

The RNA, about 0.45 to 1 ug, was put through reverse transcription using random hexamers. TCR beta CDR3 was amplified by immunoSEQ multiplex PCR. This amplification extended across 54 Vbeta and 13 Jbeta segments. MiXCR, run by TCRdb on the immunoSEQ multiplex PCR reads, gives a single entry per CDR3 protein. This sample has roughly 150,000 distinct CDR3 sequences, with just under 95% found just once. This chain links TRBV29-1 with TRBJ2-7; 7 bases are shared with TRBD2. The sequence derives from a human donor with Susac syndrome. Input material: CD8+ T cells from PBMCs. Written as DNA, the CDR3 is TGCAGCGTCGAGAGGGGCGGGGGCGAGCAGTACTTC. This sequence encodes CSVERGGGEQYF.